The entry that follows covers one T cell receptor beta chain sequence. CDR3 length: 12 amino acids. Trimming took off 8 bases at V and 0 bases at J, with 6 bases between the two ends. Germline V gene sequence: CDR1 MDHEN, CDR2 SYDVKM. The data originate from a study of technical replicates of blood from several donors. Produced via immunoSEQ multiplex PCR; TCRdb's table is partial and in-frame only. Of about 82,000 clones in the sample, 94% were seen once. This sequence joins TRBV28 and TRBJ2-3; D not resolved. Sequenced input: T cells isolated from PBMCs. The receptor was isolated from a human donor in good health. CDR3 coding DNA: TGTGCCAGCCAAGAGAGCACAGATACGCAGTATTTT. This sequence encodes CASQESTDTQYF.